This T cell receptor (beta chain) was identified in a study of shared clonotypes between healthy human individuals. Notes on this clone: What it binds is unknown.

The length of the CDR3 is 11 residues. Germline CDR1 SGHDN, CDR2 FVKESK. V lost 1 base and J 6 bases, leaving 3 bases between the germline ends. General study findings and limits: Generation probability values for non-shared clonotypes were lower than those for clonotypes shared by all four donors. Richness estimates generally favored naive over memory subsets. Only blood underwent sampling, and tissue repertoires likely differ.

Clones were read by immunoSEQ multiplex PCR, and TCRdb kept only the in-frame ones, dropping some. The sample comprises some 1.5 million clones, nearly 99% of which are singletons, and around 0.45% rests with the top ten. The clonotype was recovered from a young man in good health. V usage is TRBV14 and J usage is TRBJ1-1; D is unclear. Sequenced input: naive CD4+ T cells sorted from blood. Regarding subset: CD45RA+ positively selected. CDR3 sequence: CASSQGAEAFF. Written as DNA, the CDR3 is TGTGCCAGCAGCCAAGGTGCTGAAGCTTTCTTT.